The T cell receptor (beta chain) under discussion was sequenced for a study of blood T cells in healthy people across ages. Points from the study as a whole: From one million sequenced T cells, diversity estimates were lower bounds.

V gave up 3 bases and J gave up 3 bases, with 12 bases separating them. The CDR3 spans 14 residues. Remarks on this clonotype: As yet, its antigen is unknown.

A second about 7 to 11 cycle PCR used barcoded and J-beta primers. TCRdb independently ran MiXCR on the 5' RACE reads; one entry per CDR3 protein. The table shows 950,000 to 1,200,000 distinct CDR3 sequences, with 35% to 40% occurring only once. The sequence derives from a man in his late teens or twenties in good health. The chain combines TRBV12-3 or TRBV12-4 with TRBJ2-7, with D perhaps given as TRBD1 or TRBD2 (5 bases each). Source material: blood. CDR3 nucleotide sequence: TGTGCCAGCAGTTTCGGGATTAGGGGCTACGAGCAGTACTTC. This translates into CASSFGIRGYEQYF.